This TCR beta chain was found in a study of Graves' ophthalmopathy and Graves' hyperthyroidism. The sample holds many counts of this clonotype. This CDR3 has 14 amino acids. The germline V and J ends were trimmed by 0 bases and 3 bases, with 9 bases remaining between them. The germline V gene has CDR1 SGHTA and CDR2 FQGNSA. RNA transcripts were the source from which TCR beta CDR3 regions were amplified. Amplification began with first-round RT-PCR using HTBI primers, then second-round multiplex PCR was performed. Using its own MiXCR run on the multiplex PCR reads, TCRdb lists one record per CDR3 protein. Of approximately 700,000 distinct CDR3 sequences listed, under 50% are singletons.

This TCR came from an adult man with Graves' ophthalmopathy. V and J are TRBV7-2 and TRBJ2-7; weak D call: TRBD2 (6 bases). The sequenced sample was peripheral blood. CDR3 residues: CASSLAEGSYEQYF. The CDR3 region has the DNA TGTGCCAGCAGCTTAGCGGAGGGCAGCTACGAGCAGTACTTC.